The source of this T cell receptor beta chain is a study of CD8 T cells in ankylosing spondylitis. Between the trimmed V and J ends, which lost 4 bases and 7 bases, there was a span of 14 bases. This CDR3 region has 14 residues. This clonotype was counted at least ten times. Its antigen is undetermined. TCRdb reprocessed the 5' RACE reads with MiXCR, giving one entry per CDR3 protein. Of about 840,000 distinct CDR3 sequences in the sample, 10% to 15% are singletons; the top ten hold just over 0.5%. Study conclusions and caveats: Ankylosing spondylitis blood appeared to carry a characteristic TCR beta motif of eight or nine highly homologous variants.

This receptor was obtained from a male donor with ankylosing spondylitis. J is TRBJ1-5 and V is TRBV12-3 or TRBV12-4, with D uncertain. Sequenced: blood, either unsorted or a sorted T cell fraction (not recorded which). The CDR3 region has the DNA TGTGCCAGCAGTTCTTTGGGGAATTACCAGCCCCAGCATTTT. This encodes CASSSLGNYQPQHF.